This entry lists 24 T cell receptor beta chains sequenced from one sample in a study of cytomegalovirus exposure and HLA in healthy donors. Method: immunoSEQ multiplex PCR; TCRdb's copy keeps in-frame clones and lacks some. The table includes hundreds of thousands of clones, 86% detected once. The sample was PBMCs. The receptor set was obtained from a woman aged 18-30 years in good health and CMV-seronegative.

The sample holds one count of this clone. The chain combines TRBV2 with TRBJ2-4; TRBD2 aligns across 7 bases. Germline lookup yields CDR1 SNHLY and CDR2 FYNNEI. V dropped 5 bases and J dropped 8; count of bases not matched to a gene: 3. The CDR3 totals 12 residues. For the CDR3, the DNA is TGTGCCAGCAGTTGGGACTACCACATTCAGTACTTC. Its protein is CASSWDYHIQYF. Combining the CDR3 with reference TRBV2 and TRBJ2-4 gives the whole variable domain EPEVTQTPSHQVTQMGQEVILRCVPISNHLYFYWYRQILGQKVEFLVSFYNNEISEKSEIFDDQFSVERPDGSNFTLKIRSTKLEDSAMYFCASSWDYHIQYFGAGTRLSVL.

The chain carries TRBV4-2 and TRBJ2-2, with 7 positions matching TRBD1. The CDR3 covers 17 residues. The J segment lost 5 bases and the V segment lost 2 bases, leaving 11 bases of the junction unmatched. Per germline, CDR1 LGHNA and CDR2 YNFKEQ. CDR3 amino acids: CASSQHQEGASTGELFF. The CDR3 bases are TGTGCCAGCAGCCAACATCAAGAGGGGGCGAGTACCGGGGAGCTGTTTTTT.

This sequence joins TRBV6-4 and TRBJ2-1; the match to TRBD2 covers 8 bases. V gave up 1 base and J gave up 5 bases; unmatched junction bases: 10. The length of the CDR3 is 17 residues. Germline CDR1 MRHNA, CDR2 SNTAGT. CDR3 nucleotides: TGTGCCAGCAGTGACTTCGGACCGGGACTAGGACACAATGAGCAGTTCTTC. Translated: CASSDFGPGLGHNEQFF.

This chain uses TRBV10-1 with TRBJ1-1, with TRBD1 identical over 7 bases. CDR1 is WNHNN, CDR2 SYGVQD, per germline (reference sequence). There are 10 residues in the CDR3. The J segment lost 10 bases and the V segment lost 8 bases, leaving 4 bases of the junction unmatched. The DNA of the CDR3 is TGCGCCAGCTGTCCAGGGGGAGCTTTCTTT. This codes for CASCPGGAFF.

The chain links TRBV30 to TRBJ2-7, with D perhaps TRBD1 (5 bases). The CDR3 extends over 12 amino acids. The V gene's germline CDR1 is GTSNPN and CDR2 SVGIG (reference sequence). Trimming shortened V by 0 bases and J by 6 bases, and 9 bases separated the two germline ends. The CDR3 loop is CAWSVGAIEQYF. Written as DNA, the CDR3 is TGTGCCTGGAGTGTAGGGGCAATCGAGCAGTACTTC.

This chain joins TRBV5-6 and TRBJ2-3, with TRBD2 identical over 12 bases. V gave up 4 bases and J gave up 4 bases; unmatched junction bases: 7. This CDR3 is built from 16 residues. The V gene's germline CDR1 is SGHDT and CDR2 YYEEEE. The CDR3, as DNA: TGTGCCAGCAGCATTACTAGCGGGGGGCTGGCAGATACGCAGTATTTT. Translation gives CASSITSGGLADTQYF.

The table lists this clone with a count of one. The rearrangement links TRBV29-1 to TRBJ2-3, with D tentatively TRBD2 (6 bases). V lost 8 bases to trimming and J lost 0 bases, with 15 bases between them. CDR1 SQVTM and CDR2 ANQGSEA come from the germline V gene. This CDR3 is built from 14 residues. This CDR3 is CSFRPGLSTDTQYF. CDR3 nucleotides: TGCAGCTTTAGGCCGGGACTCAGCACAGATACGCAGTATTTT.

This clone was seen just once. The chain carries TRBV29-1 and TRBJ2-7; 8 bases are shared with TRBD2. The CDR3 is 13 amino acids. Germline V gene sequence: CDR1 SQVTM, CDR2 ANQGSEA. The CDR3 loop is CSPTGGNFYEQYF. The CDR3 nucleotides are TGCAGTCCGACGGGGGGGAACTTCTACGAGCAGTACTTC.

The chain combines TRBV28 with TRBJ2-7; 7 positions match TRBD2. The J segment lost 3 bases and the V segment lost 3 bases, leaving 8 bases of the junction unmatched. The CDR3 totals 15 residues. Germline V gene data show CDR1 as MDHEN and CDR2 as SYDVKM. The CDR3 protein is CASSFVELAVYEQYF. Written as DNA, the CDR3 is TGTGCCAGCAGTTTCGTAGAGCTAGCGGTCTACGAGCAGTACTTC.

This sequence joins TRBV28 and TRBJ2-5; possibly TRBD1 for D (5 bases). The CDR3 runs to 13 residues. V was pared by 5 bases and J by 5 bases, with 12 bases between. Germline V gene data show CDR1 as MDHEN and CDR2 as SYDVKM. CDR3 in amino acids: CASSITGKETQYF. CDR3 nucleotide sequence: TGTGCCAGCAGTATCACAGGAAAGGAGACCCAGTACTTC.

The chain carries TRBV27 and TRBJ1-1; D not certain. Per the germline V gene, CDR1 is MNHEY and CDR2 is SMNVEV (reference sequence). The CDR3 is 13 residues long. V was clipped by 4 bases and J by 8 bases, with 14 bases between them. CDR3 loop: CASSSVPGLEAFF. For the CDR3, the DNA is TGTGCCAGCAGTTCGGTACCCGGACTCGAAGCTTTCTTT.

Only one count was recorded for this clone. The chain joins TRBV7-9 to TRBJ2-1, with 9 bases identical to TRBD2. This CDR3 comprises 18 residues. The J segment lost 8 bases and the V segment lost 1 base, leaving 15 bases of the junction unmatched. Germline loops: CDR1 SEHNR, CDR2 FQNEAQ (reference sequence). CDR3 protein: CASSLGDSGSYLLDEQFF. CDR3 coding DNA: TGTGCCAGCAGCTTAGGGGATAGCGGGAGTTATCTTCTGGATGAGCAGTTCTTC.

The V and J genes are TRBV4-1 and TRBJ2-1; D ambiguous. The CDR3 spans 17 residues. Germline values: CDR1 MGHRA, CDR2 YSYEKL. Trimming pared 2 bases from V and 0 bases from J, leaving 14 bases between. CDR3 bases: TGCGCCAGCAGCCAAAGAAACCCCCACAGCTCCTACAATGAGCAGTTCTTC. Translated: CASSQRNPHSSYNEQFF.

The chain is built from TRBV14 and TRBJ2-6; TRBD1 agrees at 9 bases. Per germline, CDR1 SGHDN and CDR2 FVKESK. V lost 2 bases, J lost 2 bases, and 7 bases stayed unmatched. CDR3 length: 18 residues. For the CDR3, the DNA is TGTGCCAGCAGCCAAAAAACGGGACAGGGTGCTGGGGCCAACGTCCTGACTTTC. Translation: CASSQKTGQGAGANVLTF.

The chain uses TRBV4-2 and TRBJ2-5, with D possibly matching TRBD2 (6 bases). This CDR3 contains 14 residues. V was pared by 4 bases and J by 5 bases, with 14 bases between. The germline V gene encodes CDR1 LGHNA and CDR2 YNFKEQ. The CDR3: CASSPRPTRETQYF. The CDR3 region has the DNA TGTGCCAGCAGCCCACGCCCGACTAGGGAGACCCAGTACTTC.

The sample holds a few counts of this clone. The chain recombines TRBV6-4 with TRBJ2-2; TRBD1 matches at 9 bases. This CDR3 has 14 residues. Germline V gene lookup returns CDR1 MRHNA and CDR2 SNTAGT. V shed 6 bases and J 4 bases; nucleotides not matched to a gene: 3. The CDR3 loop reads CASSETGGTGELFF. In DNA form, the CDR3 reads TGTGCCAGCAGCGAGACAGGGGGCACCGGGGAGCTGTTTTTT.

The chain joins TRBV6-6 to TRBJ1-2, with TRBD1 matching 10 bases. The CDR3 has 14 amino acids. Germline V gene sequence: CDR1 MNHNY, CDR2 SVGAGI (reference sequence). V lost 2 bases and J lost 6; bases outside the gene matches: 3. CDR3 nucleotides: TGTGCCAGCAGTTACGATGGGACAGGGGATGGCTACACCTTC. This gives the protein CASSYDGTGDGYTF.

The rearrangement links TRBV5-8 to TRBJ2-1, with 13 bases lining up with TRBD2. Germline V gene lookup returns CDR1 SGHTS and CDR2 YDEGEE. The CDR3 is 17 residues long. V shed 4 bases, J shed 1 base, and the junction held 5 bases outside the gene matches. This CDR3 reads CASSTGLAGSSYNEQFF. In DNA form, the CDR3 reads TGTGCCAGCAGCACGGGACTAGCGGGAAGTTCCTACAATGAGCAGTTCTTC.

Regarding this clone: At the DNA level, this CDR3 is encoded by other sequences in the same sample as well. The CDR3 spells CASSFGLGSYNEQFF. CDR3 nucleotides: TGTGCCAGCAGTTTTGGACTAGGGTCCTACAATGAGCAGTTCTTC. The V and J genes are TRBV27 and TRBJ2-1; 7 bases agree with TRBD2. Per germline, CDR1 MNHEY and CDR2 SMNVEV (reference sequence). The CDR3 is made up of 15 amino acids. Losses at the gene ends were 3 bases for V and 1 base for J; bases not matched to a gene: 3.

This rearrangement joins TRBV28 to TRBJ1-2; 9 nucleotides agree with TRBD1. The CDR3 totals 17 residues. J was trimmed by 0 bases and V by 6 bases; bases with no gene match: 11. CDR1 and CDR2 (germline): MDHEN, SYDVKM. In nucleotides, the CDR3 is TGTGCCAGCAGGCCACTGGGACAGGGTTTAGCTAACTATGGCTACACCTTC. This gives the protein CASRPLGQGLANYGYTF.

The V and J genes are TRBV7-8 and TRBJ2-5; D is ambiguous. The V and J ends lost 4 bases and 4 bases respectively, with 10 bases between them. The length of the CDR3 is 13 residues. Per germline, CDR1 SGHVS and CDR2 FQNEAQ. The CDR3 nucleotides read TGTGCCAGCAGCTATGGAGTCGGAGAGACCCAGTACTTC. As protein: CASSYGVGETQYF.

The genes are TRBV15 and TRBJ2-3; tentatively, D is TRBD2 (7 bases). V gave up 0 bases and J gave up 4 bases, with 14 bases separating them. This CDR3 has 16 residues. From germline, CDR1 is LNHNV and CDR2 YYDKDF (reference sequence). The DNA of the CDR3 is TGTGCCACCAGCAGAGATCCGGGGGGCGGTTCAGATACGCAGTATTTT. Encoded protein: CATSRDPGGGSDTQYF.

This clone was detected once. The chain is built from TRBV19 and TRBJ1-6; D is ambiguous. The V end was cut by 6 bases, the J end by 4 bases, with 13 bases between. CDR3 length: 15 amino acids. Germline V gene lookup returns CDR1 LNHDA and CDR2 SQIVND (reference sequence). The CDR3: CASSPKAGYNSPLHF. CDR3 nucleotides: TGTGCCAGTAGCCCAAAGGCGGGGTATAATTCACCCCTCCACTTT.

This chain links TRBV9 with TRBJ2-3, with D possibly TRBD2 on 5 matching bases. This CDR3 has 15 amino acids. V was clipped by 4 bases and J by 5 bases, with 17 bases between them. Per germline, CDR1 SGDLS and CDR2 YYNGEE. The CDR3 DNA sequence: TGTGCCAGCAGCTTTGACACCTCCCGGGGAGATACGCAGTATTTT. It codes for CASSFDTSRGDTQYF.